One sample yielded the 2 T cell receptor beta chains listed below, sequenced in a study of T cells and Merkel cell carcinoma outcomes. TCRdb's table, derived via immunoSEQ multiplex PCR, lists solely in-frame clones and lacks some. The sample gives roughly 4,000 clones, approximately 92% of which show up once; 1.5% to 2% is in the top ten. The sample consisted of tumor tissue from Merkel cell carcinoma. The receptors here all came from a human donor with Merkel cell carcinoma.

The gene calls are TRBV7-2 and TRBJ1-5; possibly TRBD1 for D (5 bases). CDR1 and CDR2 (germline): SGHTA, FQGNSA. The CDR3 runs to 15 residues. V shed 0 bases and J shed 8 bases, with 14 bases lying between them. This CDR3 reads CASSLAGDGVEPQHF. CDR3 DNA: TGTGCCAGCAGCTTAGCGGGGGACGGTGTAGAGCCCCAGCATTTT.

The J gene is TRBJ2-1, the V gene TRBV5-8; D not resolved. Germline CDR1 and CDR2: SGHTS and YDEGEE. The CDR3 has 13 amino acids. The germline V and J ends were trimmed by 2 bases and 6 bases, with 9 bases remaining between them. CDR3 bases: TGTGCCAGCAGCTTCTACATAGGCAATGAGCAGTTCTTC. It translates to CASSFYIGNEQFF.